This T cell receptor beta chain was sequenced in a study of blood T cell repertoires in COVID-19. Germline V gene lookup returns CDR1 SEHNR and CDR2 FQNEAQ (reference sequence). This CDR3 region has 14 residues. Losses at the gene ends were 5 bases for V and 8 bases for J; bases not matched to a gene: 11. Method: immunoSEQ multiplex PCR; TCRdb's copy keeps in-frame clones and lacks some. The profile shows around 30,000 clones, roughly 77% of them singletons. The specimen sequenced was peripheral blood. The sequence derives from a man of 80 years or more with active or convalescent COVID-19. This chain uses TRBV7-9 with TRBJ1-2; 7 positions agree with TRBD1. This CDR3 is CASSPEGALRGYTF. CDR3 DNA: TGTGCCAGCAGCCCGGAGGGGGCCCTTAGGGGCTACACCTTC.